The 11 T cell receptor beta chains in this list originate from one sample, sequenced in a study of shared clonotypes between healthy human individuals. Libraries were prepared by immunoSEQ multiplex PCR; TCRdb keeps only in-frame clonotypes and omits some of them. The data contain about 2.3 million clones, 92% of them singletons. Material: naive CD4+ T cells from PBMCs. Indicated subset: CD45RA+ positively selected. Receptors were obtained from a man between 18 and 35 years old in good health. Some clones in this sample may be carry-over from other donors' samples.

The chain employs TRBV7-9 and TRBJ2-2; TRBD2 matches 7 bases. CDR1 is SEHNR and CDR2 is FQNEAQ in the germline V gene (reference sequence). The CDR3 covers 13 residues. V trimming: 5 bases; J trimming: 5 bases; junction bases outside the gene matches: 2. CDR3 sequence reads: CASSPGGTGELFF. The CDR3 DNA sequence: TGTGCCAGCAGCCCGGGGGGAACCGGGGAGCTGTTTTTT.

Notes on this clone: Other DNA sequences in this sample translate to the same CDR3. V usage is TRBV20-1 and J usage is TRBJ1-3, with no clear D. This CDR3 region has 11 residues. In germline, CDR1 is DFQATT, CDR2 SNEGSKA (reference sequence). V lost 1 base, J lost 4 bases, and 2 bases lay in between. Written as DNA, the CDR3 is TGCAGTGCTAGAGGGGGAAACACCATATATTTT. It encodes CSARGGNTIYF.

The rearrangement joins TRBV6-6 to TRBJ2-3, with unresolved D. The germline V gene has CDR1 MNHNY and CDR2 SVGAGI (reference sequence). This CDR3 contains 14 residues. The V end lost 5 bases, the J end lost 1 base, and 10 bases lay between the germline ends. The CDR3 coding sequence is TGTGCCAGCAGTAGGGCTTCCGGCACAGATACGCAGTATTTT. Translating it yields CASSRASGTDTQYF.

The rearrangement links TRBV6-1 to TRBJ2-4; D is undetermined. The CDR3 is made up of 14 amino acids. From germline, CDR1 is MNHNS and CDR2 SASEGT. V lost 8 bases, J lost 0 bases, and 11 bases lay in between. The CDR3 DNA sequence: TGTGCCAGCCGACCGTTCCTAGCCAAAAACATTCAGTACTTC. Protein sequence: CASRPFLAKNIQYF.

CDR3 in DNA: TGTGCCAGTAGGAGCTATAGCAATCAGCCCCAGCATTTT. Its translation: CASRSYSNQPQHF. The V call is TRBV19, the J call TRBJ1-5; D is undetermined. The V end was cut by 6 bases, the J end by 0 bases, with 6 bases between. This CDR3 contains 13 residues. Germline lookup yields CDR1 LNHDA and CDR2 SQIVND (reference sequence).

The CDR3 region is CASSPFPGWEANYGYTF. Here the CDR3 DNA reads TGTGCCAGCAGTCCCTTTCCAGGGTGGGAAGCTAACTATGGCTACACCTTC. The rearrangement joins TRBV27 to TRBJ1-2; possible D gene TRBD1, 5 bases. This CDR3 is built from 17 residues. V lost 5 bases to trimming and J lost 0 bases, with 19 bases between them. Germline CDR1 MNHEY, CDR2 SMNVEV (reference sequence).

This clone was detected once. This chain links TRBV7-8 with TRBJ2-7, with 16 bases fitting TRBD2. Germline V gives CDR1 SGHVS, CDR2 FQNEAQ. Unmatched junction bases numbered 6, after V lost 4 bases and J lost 3 bases. The CDR3 is 17 residues long. The CDR3: CASSSGTSGRARYEQYF. Here the CDR3 DNA reads TGTGCCAGCAGCTCCGGGACTAGCGGGAGGGCCCGCTACGAGCAGTACTTC.

Of note for this clone: At the DNA level, this CDR3 is encoded by other sequences in the same sample as well. This rearrangement joins TRBV28 to TRBJ1-2, with TRBD1 identical over 9 bases. The CDR3 covers 13 residues. Trimming cost V 2 bases and J 5 bases; bases outside gene matches: 0. Germline values: CDR1 MDHEN, CDR2 SYDVKM. The CDR3 DNA reads TGTGCCAGCAGTTTAGGACAGGGGTATGGCTACACCTTC. This gives the protein CASSLGQGYGYTF.

The chain carries TRBV6-5 and TRBJ1-1, with 9 bases identical to TRBD1. CDR1 and CDR2 from the germline V gene are MNHEY and SVGAGI. The CDR3 totals 15 residues. The ends lost 4 bases at V and 5 bases at J; junction bases unmatched: 8. CDR3 DNA sequence: TGTGCCAGCAGTTTGTCCGGGACAGGGATAACTGAAGCTTTCTTT. It is translated as CASSLSGTGITEAFF.

The V call is TRBV5-4, the J call TRBJ1-5; D is undetermined. The V end lost 4 bases, the J end lost 0 bases, and 17 bases lay between the germline ends. This CDR3 is built from 17 residues. The germline CDR1 and CDR2 sequences are SGHNT and YYREEE (reference sequence). The CDR3 region is CASSQESFSLSNQPQHF. The CDR3 nucleotides read TGTGCCAGCAGCCAAGAAAGTTTTAGTCTTAGCAATCAGCCCCAGCATTTT.

This chain joins TRBV18 and TRBJ1-2, with D possibly TRBD1 on 6 matching bases. Germline values: CDR1 KGHSH, CDR2 LQKENI. Trimming left V 2 bases short and J 5 bases short, with 24 bases between. This CDR3 region has 18 residues. The CDR3: CASSPGSPARGRWYGYTF. The CDR3 coding sequence is TGTGCCAGCTCACCAGGAAGCCCGGCCCGGGGGCGGTGGTATGGCTACACCTTC.